This T cell receptor (beta chain) was obtained from a study of T cells in Graves' hyperthyroidism and ophthalmopathy. About the research overall: Initial diagnosis, before any treatment, was when peripheral blood was collected.

PBMCs stemmed from over 7.5 ml fresh peripheral blood. The CDR3 spans 15 residues. The trim removed 5 bases at V and 4 bases at J, leaving 9 bases unmatched. Germline CDR1 is SNHLY and CDR2 is FYNNEI. Study findings and constraints: In blood, most of the thyroid clonotypes expanded above 0.001 were also present.

Using RNA transcripts as the source, TCR beta CDR3 regions were amplified. Researchers ran a first-round RT-PCR on the TCR CDR3 using the HTBI primer set. TCRdb independently ran MiXCR on the multiplex PCR reads; one entry per CDR3 protein. This sample has fewer than 650,000 distinct CDR3 sequences, with 14% found just once. On this clonotype: Its target is unknown.

The TCR was taken from a woman aged 18-29 years with Graves' ophthalmopathy. The sequencing input was blood. The V gene is TRBV2, the J gene TRBJ2-7; 9 bases line up with TRBD2. The CDR3, as DNA: TGTGCCAGCAGTCCCGTTAGCGGGAGAAGGTACGAGCAGTACTTC. Its protein product is CASSPVSGRRYEQYF.